The 11 T cell receptor beta chains listed next were all sequenced from one sample in a study of blood T cell repertoires in COVID-19 (dated by TCRdb to 2019 to 2021). Libraries were made using the immunoSEQ multiplex PCR assay. Held by TCRdb, this immuneACCESS table contains in-frame sequences only and omits some clones. Under half of the omission traces to an unresolved V gene where checked; the cause of the rest is unknown. Counted in this sample were roughly 160,000 clones; 85% to 90% of them appeared once. The ten largest clones represent 2.5% to 3% of the sample. The sample consisted of peripheral blood. The receptors stem from an elderly woman with COVID-19, enrolled during active disease.

The rearrangement joins TRBV7-2 to TRBJ2-2; D is possibly TRBD1 (6 bases). Germline V lookup: CDR1 SGHTA, CDR2 FQGNSA. V was clipped by 4 bases and J by 5 bases, with 14 bases between them. The length of the CDR3 is 15 residues. The CDR3 spells CASSWGRADTGELFF. CDR3 nucleotides: TGTGCCAGCAGCTGGGGGCGAGCGGATACCGGGGAGCTGTTTTTT.

The chain recombines TRBV29-1 with TRBJ1-3; TRBD1 aligns across 9 bases. V was pared by 4 bases and J by 1 base, with 2 bases of the junction left unmatched. Germline lookup yields CDR1 SQVTM and CDR2 ANQGSEA. The CDR3 has 14 residues. CDR3 residues: CSVGGQGSGNTIYF. The CDR3 bases are TGCAGCGTTGGGGGACAGGGTTCTGGAAACACCATATATTTT.

The V and J genes are TRBV27 and TRBJ1-5; no clear D. Germline values: CDR1 MNHEY, CDR2 SMNVEV (reference sequence). The CDR3 runs to 14 residues. V lost 5 bases and J lost 0, with 8 bases in between. In DNA form, the CDR3 reads TGTGCCAGCAGTCCGTTTAGTAGCAATCAGCCCCAGCATTTT. Amino acid sequence: CASSPFSSNQPQHF.

The rearrangement joins TRBV9 to TRBJ2-1, with TRBD2 matching over 11 bases. CDR3 length equals 15 residues. V shed 3 bases and J 9 bases; nucleotides not matched to a gene: 8. Germline V gives CDR1 SGDLS, CDR2 YYNGEE. The CDR3 region is CASSAVLAGEGEQFF. Written as DNA, the CDR3 is TGTGCCAGCAGCGCCGTACTAGCGGGAGAGGGTGAGCAGTTCTTC.

The rearrangement joins TRBV10-2 to TRBJ2-7; 7 bases are a match to TRBD2. The CDR3 length is 13 residues. The junction had 1 base not matched to a gene; V was cut back by 4 bases and J by 1 base. Looked up from germline, CDR1 is WSHSY and CDR2 is SAAADI. The DNA for the CDR3 is TGCGCCAGCAGTGTACTAGCGTCCTACGAGCAGTACTTC. Protein: CASSVLASYEQYF.

V usage is TRBV4-2 and J usage is TRBJ1-2; D is ambiguous. This CDR3 comprises 14 residues. In germline, CDR1 is LGHNA, CDR2 YNFKEQ. V was clipped by 1 base and J by 3 bases, with 9 bases between them. CDR3 region: CASSQVVTYYGYTF. The DNA for the CDR3 is TGTGCCAGCAGCCAAGTGGTCACTTACTATGGCTACACCTTC.

The gene calls are TRBV5-6 and TRBJ2-3, with 12 nucleotides matching TRBD2. The CDR3 length is 16 residues. The V and J ends lost 3 bases and 4 bases, in that order; junction bases with no gene match: 6. From germline, CDR1 is SGHDT and CDR2 YYEEEE. CDR3 sequence: CASSWRTSGNSDTQYF. The DNA of the CDR3 is TGTGCCAGCAGCTGGAGGACTAGCGGGAACTCAGATACGCAGTATTTT.

This clone showed up just once. This chain uses TRBV7-2 with TRBJ1-2; tentative D call: TRBD1 (6 bases). Germline V CDR1 and CDR2: SGHTA, FQGNSA. The V end lost 0 bases, the J end lost 5 bases, and 13 bases lay between the germline ends. The length of the CDR3 is 15 residues. CDR3 bases: TGTGCCAGCAGCTTAGCGCGGCGGCAGGGGTATGGCTACACCTTC. Amino acid sequence: CASSLARRQGYGYTF.

V is TRBV14 and J is TRBJ2-7, with 7 bases lining up with TRBD2. This CDR3 has 14 amino acids. CDR1 SGHDN and CDR2 FVKESK come from the germline V gene. Germline trimming cut 4 bases from V and 3 bases from J; bases unmatched to any gene: 6. DNA for the CDR3: TGTGCCAGCAGCCGCGGGGGTCCGGGCTACGAGCAGTACTTC. Its protein is CASSRGGPGYEQYF.

This clone turned up a few times. The chain is built from TRBV5-1 and TRBJ1-3; 10 nucleotides match TRBD1. J lost 1 base, V lost 6 bases, and 10 bases had no gene match. Germline-derived CDR1 and CDR2 are SGHRS and YFSETQ. This CDR3 contains 17 residues. CDR3 sequence (DNA): TGCGCCAGCACCCCAGGGGACAGGGGAAGATCTGGAAACACCATATATTTT. It specifies CASTPGDRGRSGNTIYF.

This clone was recorded only once. This sequence joins TRBV2 and TRBJ1-2, with TRBD1 matching over 10 bases. Losses at the gene ends were 7 bases for V and 2 bases for J; bases not matched to a gene: 4. CDR1 SNHLY and CDR2 FYNNEI come from the germline V gene. The CDR3 is 14 amino acids. The CDR3 DNA reads as TGTGCCAGCAAACCGGGACAGGGGAACTATGGCTACACCTTC. Translating it yields CASKPGQGNYGYTF.